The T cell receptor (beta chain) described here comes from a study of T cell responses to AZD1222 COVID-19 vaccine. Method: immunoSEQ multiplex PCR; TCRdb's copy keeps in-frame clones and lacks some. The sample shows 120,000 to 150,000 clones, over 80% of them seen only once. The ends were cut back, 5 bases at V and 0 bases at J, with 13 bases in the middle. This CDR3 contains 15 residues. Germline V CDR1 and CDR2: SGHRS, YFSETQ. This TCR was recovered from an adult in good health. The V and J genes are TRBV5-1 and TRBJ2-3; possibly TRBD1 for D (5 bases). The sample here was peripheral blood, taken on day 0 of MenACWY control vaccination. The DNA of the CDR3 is TGCGCCAGCAGGCAAACAGGCCTGAGCACAGATACGCAGTATTTT. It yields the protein CASRQTGLSTDTQYF.